The entry that follows covers one T cell receptor beta chain sequence. Other DNA sequences in the same sample also yield this CDR3. The data were obtained in a study of blood T cell repertoires in COVID-19. Study-wide background: Collection of acute and convalescent COVID-19 samples took place in the United States, Italy and Spain.

Per the authors' pipeline: How many nucleated cells were present was estimated from reference gene primer amplification. Profiling relied on immunoSEQ multiplex PCR, and the TCRdb table lists in-frame clones only, not all of them. D and trimming were read from the DNA, whereas the V and J calls and clone size are those reported in that table. Among under 200,000 clones listed, around 85% were seen once. Germline loops: CDR1 SGHRS, CDR2 YFSETQ. V lost 6 bases to trimming and J lost 3 bases; unmatched junction nucleotides: 3. The CDR3 length is 13 residues. This rearrangement joins TRBV5-1 to TRBJ2-5; 9 bases are shared with TRBD2. This TCR derives from a man aged 55 to 69 with acute or convalescent COVID-19. Sequencing used peripheral blood. The CDR3, as DNA: TGCGCCAGCACCCTAGCGGGAAAAGAGACCCAGTACTTC. It yields the protein CASTLAGKETQYF.